A single sample is the source of the 2 T cell receptor beta chains below, sequenced in a study of blood T cell repertoires in COVID-19. Data came from immunoSEQ multiplex PCR; TCRdb stores just in-frame clones and leaves some out. The data show about 96,000 clones, about 88% seen once. Material for sequencing was peripheral blood. These receptors all come from a woman aged 55-70 years with acute or convalescent COVID-19.

This clone occurred a few times. The CDR3 here is CASSPGGDRTEAFF. In DNA form, the CDR3 reads TGTGCCAGCAGCCCCGGAGGAGATCGAACTGAAGCTTTCTTT. The genes are TRBV3-1 (or the pseudogene TRBV3-2) and TRBJ1-1; unclear D gene. V was pared by 4 bases and J by 5 bases, with 14 bases between. The CDR3 consists of 14 residues. CDR1 and CDR2 from the germline V gene are LGHDT and YNNKEL (reference sequence).

Details on this clone: Within the sample, other DNA sequences also encode this same CDR3. The rearrangement joins TRBV7-2 to TRBJ1-2, with D maybe TRBD1 (6 bases). The V end lost 1 base, the J end lost 7 bases, and 10 bases lay between the germline ends. Germline V gene lookup returns CDR1 SGHTA and CDR2 FQGNSA. This CDR3 comprises 13 residues. The CDR3 nucleotides are TGTGCCAGCAGCTTAGACAGGGTTGGTGGCTACACCTTC. Its protein product is CASSLDRVGGYTF.